This T cell receptor beta chain came from a study of cytomegalovirus exposure and HLA in healthy donors. Study results and caveats: Researchers counted 164 TCR beta chains as cytomegalovirus-associated.

V shed 1 base, J shed 1 base, and the junction held 5 bases outside the gene matches. Germline lookup yields CDR1 MNHNS and CDR2 SASEGT. The CDR3 runs to 16 residues. About this clone itself: Its specificity is unknown.

The validation cohort, a group of 120 or so subjects, included the donors and was separate from the approximately 700-subject first cohort. Repertoires were generated with immunoSEQ multiplex PCR, while TCRdb's copy carries only in-frame clones and drops some. Of about 180,000 clones in the sample, 87% were seen once. The genes are TRBV6-1 and TRBJ2-3, with 7 positions matching TRBD1. This sequence was found in a woman in her twenties or thirties in good health and CMV-seronegative. Sequenced: PBMCs. CDR3 nucleotide sequence: TGTGCCAGCAGTGAAGTTGGGGACAGCCGCACAGATACGCAGTATTTT. This codes for CASSEVGDSRTDTQYF.